The clone carrying this TCR beta chain was recorded a few times. Its antigen is not known. Clones were sequenced by immunoSEQ multiplex PCR, and TCRdb holds only the in-frame ones, with some missing. The sample has around 27,000 clones, roughly 76% seen once. The data derive from a study of OX40 agonist ivuxolimab in advanced cancers. Study details: Six ivuxolimab dose levels, 0.01 to 10 mg/kg, were given intravenously every 2 weeks. Study results and limitations: More expanded clones were found, on average, in CD8+ than in CD4+ T cells. At 0.1 to 3.0 mg/kg, CD4+ and CD8+ blood T cells expanded clonally by week 6.

The CDR3 covers 12 residues. CDR1 is SGDLS and CDR2 is YYNGEE in the germline V gene. Trimming removed 0 bases at V and 7 bases at J, with 4 bases between. The TCR comes from an adult with an advanced solid tumor such as melanoma, head and neck, liver or kidney cancer. Source: CD4+ or CD8+ T cells sorted from blood, taken in a trial of the OX40 agonist ivuxolimab. The J gene is TRBJ2-2, the V gene TRBV9; D remains ambiguous. CDR3 nucleotide sequence: TGTGCCAGCAGCGTAGATGGCGGGGAGCTGTTTTTT. Translated: CASSVDGGELFF.